This TCR beta chain came from a study of cytomegalovirus exposure and HLA in healthy donors (dated by TCRdb to 2015 to 2018). Study-wide context: An earlier analysis of fewer than 750 of the donors reported 250 to 300 Gb of sequence data and around 120 million unique TCR beta sequences obtained from some 170 million T cells. Around 300 gigabases of sequencing data and tens of millions of unique TCR sequences were included in an early release covering roughly 700 HLA-typed donors. Among the 398 genotyped donors, more than 70% belonged to the genetic ancestry cluster associated with self-reported Caucasian donors. The study was designed to test whether signatures of past pathogen exposure could be identified by cataloging public T cell receptors. The study used immunosequencing to profile the T cell repertoires of 670 or so subjects and linked those repertoires to cytomegalovirus serostatus. In addition to the first cohort of 666 subjects, a separate validation cohort of approximately 120 different subjects was used. To predict cytomegalovirus infection status, the study brought together high-throughput TCR immunosequencing, statistical association of individual TCRs with disease status, and machine learning. In a later analysis, previously published TCR beta repertoires from 670 or so donors were re-analyzed and high-resolution HLA genotyping was added so that TCR occurrence patterns could be studied. The later analysis used no new phenotypic data to find candidate immune exposures, relying instead on TCR beta sequences and their occurrence across donors. In an earlier analysis of roughly 540 of the donors, high-throughput TCR beta sequencing was used to judge whether each TCR beta V gene segment behaved as functional or pseudogenic. Donor age, sex, ethnicity and CMV serostatus were compiled together with the repertoire data. In a later genetic analysis, genome-wide SNP genotypes for about three fifths of the 666 donors were used, and that subset was treated as a discovery cohort. Every discovery cohort repertoire had been produced on one sequencing platform. HLA typing covered class I and class II loci at four-digit resolution. Typing coverage varied by locus: roughly 620-640 donors for A, B, C, DRB1 and DQB1; roughly 510 for DQA1; approximately 570 for DPA1; roughly 470 for DPB1. Because of strong linkage in the cohort, 4 to 6 DR-DQ haplotypes were treated as single units for association and clustering. Across 300 to 500 genotyped donors of the cohort, an average of about 200,000 unique TCR beta nucleotide sequences per donor were sequenced, and about a sixth of those sequences were non-productive.

In total, just over 650 healthy bone marrow donors made up the cohort. Cohort members were all nominally healthy when sampled, although unrecorded immune exposures were likely present. The donor was CMV seronegative and belonged to the group of around 400 seronegative cohort members. A peripheral blood sample was provided by each donor, and peripheral blood mononuclear cells were used for TCR beta sequencing. Genomic DNA extraction from the blood cell samples was performed with the Qiagen DNeasy Blood Extraction Kit. Summary of the overall study and its limitations: Broadly in line with IMGT annotations, most TCR beta V segments showed up in productive rearrangements about 90% or about 30% of the time in an earlier analysis of 587 of the donors. HLA typing was unavailable for some donors at each locus, so association tests used only the typed subset. The presence/absence analyses assumed that sequencing depth was roughly uniform across donors, and that assumption may not be true. The classifier was reported to diagnose cytomegalovirus status with high specificity and sensitivity in both the original and validation cohorts. According to the authors, the approach could potentially be generalized to other disease states and immunological phenotypes. A further reported finding was that TCR beta sequences accurately predicted the HLA-A and HLA-B alleles for most subjects in the first cohort. A later analysis found that most CMV-associated TCR beta chains appeared HLA-restricted, with HLA associations seemingly driven largely by CMV exposure. In this cohort, only TCR beta chains were sequenced, and detectable features were limited by the absence of alpha or paired-chain data. An association between a missense DCLRE1C variant and V-gene and J-gene trimming of TCR beta chains was found in a later genetic analysis and replicated in an independent cohort. A few of the identified cytomegalovirus-associated TCR beta chains were confirmed in vitro to be specific for cytomegalovirus antigens. Specific HLA alleles were associated with over 15,000 TCR beta sequences at a false discovery rate of 0.05 in a later analysis. In a later analysis, HLA-associated TCR beta chains were found to be more clonally expanded and to have lower generation probabilities than equally common non-associated chains. A later genetic analysis reported fewer N-insertions in productive TCRs among donors in an Asian-associated ancestry cluster than the approximately 700-donor mean. CMV serostatus was the only immune exposure information available for the cohort. Correlated functional status among segregating V segments might reflect linkage disequilibrium, but an unknown experimental factor could not be ruled out. Some IMGT-functional V segments, including TRBV6-2 and TRBV6-3, could not be told apart with the 87-base-pair reads, so those segments were excluded. In a later analysis, the rate of TCR association differed among HLA loci, with DRB1 alleles having the most associated TCRs and HLA-C alleles having the fewest. When HLA alleles, especially DR and DQ, strongly co-occurred, attributing TCR associations to individual alleles was difficult. Several of the top co-occurrence clusters appeared to be linked to parvovirus B19, influenza, CMV and Epstein-Barr virus, according to a later analysis. While some public TCRs were present in many individuals, most TCR sequences turned up only very rarely across donors. The study listed 164 TCR beta chains as associated with cytomegalovirus. Because counts were too low, about 17 rarely observed V segments, including chromosome 9 orphons, were excluded from the earlier analysis of 587 of the donors. The sequencing pipeline was judged likely to have produced a cluster of highly shared sequence variants as a technical artifact.

The method was the immunoSEQ multiplex PCR assay. A mixture of 60 forward primers for TCR Vbeta segments and 13 reverse primers for TCR Jbeta segments was used in the multiplex PCR. The CDR3 region of rearranged TCR beta genes was amplified from genomic DNA with a multiplex PCR assay. Amplified TCR beta libraries were sequenced as 87-base-pair reads on the Illumina HiSeq System. From the authors' description of their analysis: Across the 600 to 700 repertoires, a later analysis counted roughly 77 million unique TCR beta chains, roughly 11 million of which were shared by at least two donors. To remove PCR and sequencing errors, raw reads were error-corrected and collapsed into unique sequences using a nearest-neighbor algorithm that merged closely related sequences. CDR3 sequences were aligned to IMGT reference sequences to assign V, D and J gene segments. For a sequence to be retained, at least a six-nucleotide match to both a V gene segment and a J gene segment was required. A rearrangement was called productive if the CDR3 had no stop codons and remained in frame with V and J, and every other rearrangement was called non-productive. CDR3 was defined by IMGT convention, running from the second conserved V-encoded cysteine to the conserved J-encoded phenylalanine. Sequences without an unambiguous match to a single V gene segment were excluded from the earlier analysis of several hundred of the donors. In an earlier analysis of around 600 of the donors, V segments were called functional above 56.7% productive rearrangements and were called segregating when the between-donor standard deviation exceeded 5%. To diagnose cytomegalovirus status from the catalog of TCR beta chain sequences, a statistical classification framework was built. In a later analysis, V and J genes were assigned by comparing TCR nucleotide sequences against IMGT/GENE-DB human TR gene sequences. In a later analysis, CDR3 sequences and most-parsimonious VDJ recombination scenarios were assigned using the TCRdist pipeline. In a later analysis, each TCR beta chain was defined by its CDR3 amino acid sequence together with its V-gene family, and reads lacking a unique V-gene family were excluded. As a way to deal with suspected cross-contamination and a sequencing artifact, a later analysis dropped nearly 600 nucleotide sequences that were highly shared and had low generation probability. For each public chain, a later analysis derived a clonal expansion index from normalized ranks of inferred template counts within each repertoire. In a later analysis, generation probabilities were computed with a VDJ recombination model fitted to out-of-frame rearrangements, and the resulting probabilities were checked against IGoR. In a later analysis, hypergeometric tests were used to score TCR-TCR, TCR-HLA and TCR-CMV co-occurrence, with a repertoire-size bias correction applied to TCR pairs. In a later analysis, false discovery rates were estimated by permuting HLA or CMV assignments 20 times. In a later analysis, co-occurring TCRs were grouped with DBSCAN, and TCRdist sequence similarity was added when clustering was performed within HLA-allele-positive subsets. Repertoires with fewer than 30,000 or more than 120,000 public chains were left out of co-occurrence clustering, as were a handful of repertoires with anomalous nucleotide sharing. TCRdb retrieved this table from immuneACCESS and kept in-frame rearrangements only. Not all clones are present; in checked studies, unresolved V genes account for under half, and no reason is known for the remainder. The V and J calls and clone size were taken over from that table, and D and trimming were inferred from the DNA. The sample has 220,000 or so clones on record, 70% to 80% of them singletons. The ten top clones hold 3.8% of the sample.

Comment on this clone: Its antigen is not yet known. No much larger clone is present one base from it, and per-base qualities are unavailable.

From the cysteine through the phenylalanine, the CDR3 covers 17 amino acids. Just CDR3 DNA is preserved here, 51 bases in frame from base 1. Relative to germline, V is missing 0 bases and J is missing 3 bases, with 7 bases of the junction outside any gene match. CDR1 and CDR2, per the germline V gene, are SGHRS and YFSETQ. The chain is encoded by TRBV5-1 joined to TRBJ2-4; the central 9 bases match TRBD1. This TCR was sampled from a male donor in good health and CMV-seronegative. Sequencing was carried out using PBMCs. The CDR3 sequence is CASSLVGQGSGKNIQYF. The nucleotide sequence reads TGCGCCAGCAGCTTGGTGGGACAGGGATCGGGCAAAAACATTCAGTACTTC.